The T cell receptor (beta chain) under discussion was sequenced for a study of blood T cell repertoires in COVID-19. A note on this clone: The sample contains more than one DNA sequence encoding this CDR3.

Only in-frame clones appear in the TCRdb table, and some are missing; sequencing was by immunoSEQ multiplex PCR. The table lists about 200,000 clones, approximately 82% of them singletons, with around 6.9% in the top ten. Sequencing was carried out using peripheral blood. The TCR was taken from a human donor with acute or convalescent COVID-19. The donor label of this sample is uncertain.

The chain's CDR3 is CASSLGGGGTDTQYF. In nucleotides, the CDR3 is TGTGCCAGCAGCTTAGGAGGCGGTGGCACAGATACGCAGTATTTT. This chain connects TRBV7-2 to TRBJ2-3; no clear D gene. Germline assignment: CDR1 SGHTA and CDR2 FQGNSA. CDR3 length: 15 residues. The ends were cut back, 1 base at V and 1 base at J, with 9 bases in the middle.